This TCR beta chain comes out of a study of Tregs in tolerant kidney transplant recipients. V trimming: 0 bases; J trimming: 17 bases; junction bases outside the gene matches: 23. The germline gives CDR1 MGHRA, CDR2 YSYEKL. The CDR3 loop spans 18 amino acids. Recipients received nonmyeloablative bone marrow transplants from related graft donors, with transient mixed chimerism. The data were produced by immunoSEQ multiplex PCR, yet TCRdb's version contains in-frame clones alone and is incomplete. Here the sample spans 84,000 or so clones, approximately 93% being singletons. The sample was CD4+ T cells from blood (PBMCs), taken 12 months after the transplant. This receptor was obtained from a human patient who received a combined kidney and bone marrow transplant. Some T cells may be the graft donor's. The chain combines TRBV4-1 with TRBJ1-4, with TRBD1 identical over 8 bases. The CDR3 loop is CASSQDPANGTGGSCPFF. CDR3 DNA sequence: TGCGCCAGCAGCCAAGATCCCGCTAACGGGACAGGAGGTTCCTGTCCCTTTTTT.